Each of the 23 T cell receptor beta chains below was sequenced from the same sample in a study of blood T cell repertoires in COVID-19. Data came from immunoSEQ multiplex PCR; TCRdb stores just in-frame clones and leaves some out. This table has 200,000 to 250,000 clones, about 83% appearing once. The sequencing sample was made of peripheral blood. The receptors were gathered from a woman older than 75 with COVID-19, enrolled during active disease.

The CDR3 nucleotides read TGTGCCAGCAGCTTAGAAGGAGATCAGCTTTTTTATACGCAGTATTTT. Translated, it gives CASSLEGDQLFYTQYF. The V call is TRBV11-2, the J call TRBJ2-3; D ambiguous. Trimming left V 0 bases short and J 7 bases short, with 17 bases between. The CDR3 spans 16 residues. Looked up from germline, CDR1 is SGHAT and CDR2 is FQNNGV.

This clone has just one count. The CDR3 is CASSYRGLAYGYTF. CDR3 in DNA: TGTGCCAGCAGTTACAGGGGACTTGCCTATGGCTACACCTTC. The chain recombines TRBV28 with TRBJ1-2; 7 nucleotides match TRBD1. The CDR3 has 14 residues. Germline V gives CDR1 MDHEN, CDR2 SYDVKM. V was clipped by 4 bases and J by 4 bases; unmatched bases: 6.

The chain joins TRBV4-3 to TRBJ1-1, with a tentative D call TRBD1 (6 bases). Deletions cut 0 bases from V and 4 bases from J, with 12 bases between. This CDR3 is built from 15 residues. Germline V gene sequence: CDR1 LGHNA, CDR2 YSLEER. Written as DNA, the CDR3 is TGCGCCAGCAGCCAAGATTCAGGGGAGGGCACTGAAGCTTTCTTT. Translating it yields CASSQDSGEGTEAFF.

This rearrangement joins TRBV6-5 to TRBJ1-2; D may be TRBD1 (6 bases). The CDR3 length is 13 residues. The V and J ends lost 10 bases and 9 bases respectively, with 21 bases between them. Looked up from germline, CDR1 is MNHEY and CDR2 is SVGAGI. CDR3 sequence (DNA): TGTGCCACCTTAACCACTACAGGGACCCGCTACACCTTC. Its translation is CATLTTTGTRYTF.

V gene TRBV6-5 combines with J gene TRBJ1-3; D possibly corresponds to TRBD1 (5 bases). V was shortened by 2 bases and J by 0 bases, with 8 bases between the two germline ends. Per germline, CDR1 MNHEY and CDR2 SVGAGI. This CDR3 comprises 15 residues. CDR3 amino acids: CASSYGGGSGNTIYF. The CDR3 DNA reads as TGTGCCAGCAGTTACGGGGGGGGCTCTGGAAACACCATATATTTT.

Here the CDR3 reads CASSWSRYNEKLFF. CDR3 sequence (DNA): TGCGCCAGCAGCTGGAGCAGATATAATGAAAAACTGTTTTTT. The V call is TRBV5-1, the J call TRBJ1-4; D remains ambiguous. CDR1 and CDR2 from the germline V gene are SGHRS and YFSETQ. CDR3 length: 14 amino acids. With 3 bases removed from V and 4 bases from J, the gap between germline ends came to 10 bases.

Written as DNA, the CDR3 is TGTGCCAGCAGCTTGCTCCAGGGTAGATACAATGAGCAGTTCTTC. Translated: CASSLLQGRYNEQFF. The V call is TRBV5-5, the J call TRBJ2-1; a weak D match, TRBD1 (5 bases). The CDR3 has 15 residues. V gave up 1 base and J gave up 4 bases, with 12 bases separating them. Germline CDR1 SGHKS, CDR2 YYEKEE (reference sequence).

The chain has TRBV5-8 and TRBJ1-2; D is unclear. The CDR3 is 13 residues long. Germline-derived CDR1 and CDR2 are SGHTS and YDEGEE. V was trimmed by 5 bases and J by 4 bases, leaving 12 bases between them. This chain's CDR3 is CASSSADFYGYTF. The CDR3 nucleotides are TGTGCCAGCAGTTCGGCAGACTTCTATGGCTACACCTTC.

The sample holds one count of this clone. The chain links TRBV2 to TRBJ1-1; TRBD1 matches at 9 bases. After removal of 5 bases from V and 4 bases from J, the junction contained 8 bases not matched to a gene. The CDR3 spans 15 residues. Germline V gene lookup returns CDR1 SNHLY and CDR2 FYNNEI. CDR3 coding DNA: TGTGCCAGCAGTAAGGACAGGGGAGTGTTCACTGAAGCTTTCTTT. Its protein is CASSKDRGVFTEAFF.

The chain couples TRBV28 to TRBJ2-3, with a possible D match to TRBD2 (5 bases). CDR1 MDHEN and CDR2 SYDVKM come from the germline V gene. V was clipped by 6 bases and J by 10 bases, with 20 bases between them. This CDR3 is 14 amino acids long. CDR3 sequence: CASSLRAAVFAQYF. CDR3 in DNA: TGTGCCAGCAGCTTGCGGGCTGCAGTCTTCGCGCAGTATTTT.

The chain has TRBV7-2 and TRBJ2-3; TRBD2 agrees at 9 bases. Germline V gene data show CDR1 as SGHTA and CDR2 as FQGNSA. V lost 1 base, J lost 0 bases, and 2 bases stayed unmatched. This CDR3 comprises 16 residues. This CDR3 is CASSLGLAGSTDTQYF. CDR3 sequence (DNA): TGTGCCAGCAGCTTAGGCCTAGCGGGGAGCACAGATACGCAGTATTTT.

This sequence joins TRBV3-1 (or the pseudogene TRBV3-2) and TRBJ1-5; D gene ambiguous. The germline V gene encodes CDR1 LGHDT and CDR2 YNNKEL (reference sequence). V was clipped by 0 bases and J by 4 bases, with 10 bases between them. CDR3 length: 15 residues. CDR3 amino acids: CASSQDPQVNQPQHF. CDR3 in DNA: TGTGCCAGCAGCCAAGATCCCCAGGTGAATCAGCCCCAGCATTTT.

J is TRBJ1-2 and V is TRBV2; D is possibly TRBD1 (5 bases). The CDR3 consists of 13 residues. The germline V and J ends were trimmed by 3 bases and 4 bases, with 9 bases remaining between them. Per germline, CDR1 SNHLY and CDR2 FYNNEI. The CDR3 DNA is TGTGCCAGCAGTGATCCTGGGGCCTATGGCTACACCTTC. Amino acids: CASSDPGAYGYTF.

This clone turned up a few times. The genes are TRBV5-1 and TRBJ1-2, with 9 bases matching TRBD1. The CDR3 consists of 16 residues. With V trimmed by 1 base and J by 0 bases, 4 bases remained unmatched. The germline CDR1 and CDR2 sequences are SGHRS and YFSETQ. CDR3 sequence reads: CASSLTGGATNYGYTF. The CDR3 DNA is TGCGCCAGCAGCTTGACAGGGGGCGCGACTAACTATGGCTACACCTTC.

The chain is built from TRBV6-6 and TRBJ2-1; 7 bases are a match to TRBD1. V trimming: 6 bases; J trimming: 8 bases; junction bases outside the gene matches: 7. Germline CDR1 and CDR2: MNHNY and SVGAGI (reference sequence). This CDR3 comprises 13 residues. CDR3 nucleotide sequence: TGTGCCAGCAGGACAGGGTTTGTGGATGAGCAGTTCTTC. It is translated as CASRTGFVDEQFF.

This sequence joins TRBV6-5 and TRBJ1-2; a weak D match, TRBD1 (5 bases). The CDR3 is 12 amino acids. Germline CDR1 MNHEY, CDR2 SVGAGI. V gave up 8 bases and J gave up 6 bases, with 13 bases separating them. The CDR3 loop is CASSHRRDGYTF. The CDR3 nucleotides read TGTGCCAGCTCTCACAGGCGCGATGGCTACACCTTC.

The J gene is TRBJ1-4, the V gene TRBV5-4; 11 bases line up with TRBD1. Germline CDR1 and CDR2: SGHNT and YYREEE (reference sequence). The CDR3 length is 15 residues. V was pared by 4 bases and J by 8 bases, with 7 bases of the junction left unmatched. CDR3: CASSAGTGGEEKLFF. Here the CDR3 DNA reads TGTGCCAGCAGCGCGGGGACAGGGGGGGAGGAAAAACTGTTTTTT.

This clone was recorded once. The V call is TRBV28, the J call TRBJ2-3, with D possibly being TRBD2 (6 bases). Germline V lookup: CDR1 MDHEN, CDR2 SYDVKM. The CDR3 length is 15 residues. V gave up 5 bases and J gave up 6 bases, with 18 bases separating them. The CDR3, as DNA: TGTGCCAGCAGTCTTTGGGGAGGCGGGGAGGATACGCAGTATTTT. As protein: CASSLWGGGEDTQYF.

This chain connects TRBV28 to TRBJ1-2, with D possibly being TRBD1 (6 bases). Between the trimmed V and J ends, which lost 8 bases and 4 bases, there was a span of 20 bases. In germline, CDR1 is MDHEN, CDR2 SYDVKM. The CDR3 length is 15 residues. The CDR3 loop is CASLPRGAPLYGYTF. CDR3 sequence (DNA): TGTGCCAGCCTACCCCGGGGGGCCCCACTCTATGGCTACACCTTC.

The chain is built from TRBV11-2 and TRBJ1-5; 7 bases agree with TRBD1. This CDR3 has 14 residues. V lost 5 bases and J lost 4; bases outside the gene matches: 5. Germline-derived CDR1 and CDR2 are SGHAT and FQNNGV. Here the CDR3 DNA reads TGTGCCAGCAGCCCAGGACAGGCTAATCAGCCCCAGCATTTT. Amino acids: CASSPGQANQPQHF.

This rearrangement joins TRBV7-8 to TRBJ2-3, with 11 bases lining up with TRBD2. CDR1 and CDR2 from the germline V gene are SGHVS and FQNEAQ. The CDR3 is made up of 16 amino acids. V was pared by 2 bases and J by 3 bases, with 4 bases of the junction left unmatched. In DNA, the CDR3 is TGTGCCAGCAGCTTACAGGGACTAGCGGTAACAGATACGCAGTATTTT. It codes for CASSLQGLAVTDTQYF.

V is TRBV11-2 and J is TRBJ2-1; D is possibly TRBD1 (6 bases). The germline V and J ends were trimmed by 6 bases and 6 bases, with 15 bases remaining between them. The germline V gene has CDR1 SGHAT and CDR2 FQNNGV. CDR3 length: 14 amino acids. The CDR3 spells CASSPLGARNEQFF. In DNA, the CDR3 is TGTGCCAGCAGTCCCCTGGGGGCCCGCAATGAGCAGTTCTTC.

The chain carries TRBV10-2 and TRBJ1-3; TRBD1 might be the D (6 bases). This CDR3 spans 15 amino acids. V was pared by 2 bases and J by 2 bases, with 10 bases between. CDR1 and CDR2 from the germline V gene are WSHSY and SAAADI. CDR3 in amino acids: CASSEVRGTGNTIYF. The CDR3 region has the DNA TGCGCCAGCAGTGAGGTTAGGGGGACTGGAAACACCATATATTTT.